The 18 T cell receptor beta chains in this list originate from one sample, sequenced in a study of blood T cell repertoires in COVID-19. Generated by immunoSEQ multiplex PCR, the TCRdb table keeps only in-frame clones and is missing some. The table records fewer than 250,000 clones, around 83% of them present only once. The sample was peripheral blood. These receptors all come from a woman aged 45-59 years with acute or convalescent COVID-19.

The genes are TRBV28 and TRBJ2-3; 8 bases line up with TRBD2. In germline, CDR1 is MDHEN, CDR2 SYDVKM. The junction had 7 bases not matched to a gene; V was cut back by 1 base and J by 4 bases. The CDR3 contains 16 residues. This CDR3 reads CASSLLAGSWADTQYF. The CDR3 DNA sequence: TGTGCCAGCAGTTTATTAGCGGGATCGTGGGCAGATACGCAGTATTTT.

The chain is built from TRBV27 and TRBJ2-7; the match to TRBD2 covers 8 bases. The ends lost 3 bases at V and 3 bases at J; junction bases unmatched: 7. Germline V gene sequence: CDR1 MNHEY, CDR2 SMNVEV (reference sequence). This CDR3 has 15 residues. The CDR3 DNA is TGTGCCAGCAGTTTTGGCCCGGGGGGGAGCTACGAGCAGTACTTC. Amino acids: CASSFGPGGSYEQYF.

The chain employs TRBV14 and TRBJ2-5; TRBD1 is a possible D gene (5 bases). In germline, CDR1 is SGHDN, CDR2 FVKESK. Trimming took 4 bases from V and 2 from J, leaving 14 bases between them. CDR3 size: 15 residues. For the CDR3, the DNA is TGTGCCAGCAGCCGGGCCGTGGGGCTACAAGAGACCCAGTACTTC. Its protein is CASSRAVGLQETQYF.

This clone was counted a single time. This chain joins TRBV7-2 and TRBJ1-1; D is unclear. The CDR3 covers 16 residues. Per germline, CDR1 SGHTA and CDR2 FQGNSA. V was pared by 1 base and J by 1 base, with 13 bases between. The CDR3 sequence is CASSLGGTGRNTEAFF. CDR3 DNA sequence: TGTGCCAGCAGCTTAGGGGGAACGGGGAGGAACACTGAAGCTTTCTTT.

The V gene is TRBV15, the J gene TRBJ2-6, with 7 bases identical to TRBD1. CDR3 length: 15 amino acids. The V gene end was trimmed by 5 bases and the J gene end by 3 bases; junction bases not matched to a gene: 4. Per the germline V gene, CDR1 is LNHNV and CDR2 is YYDKDF (reference sequence). CDR3 sequence (DNA): TGTGCCACCAGCCTTGACAGGGTTGGGGCCAACGTCCTGACTTTC. It translates to CATSLDRVGANVLTF.

This sequence joins TRBV24-1 and TRBJ2-7; TRBD1 aligns across 10 bases. V trimming: 4 bases; J trimming: 6 bases; junction bases outside the gene matches: 5. CDR1 and CDR2 (germline): KGHDR, SFDVKD. The CDR3 sequence is 14 residues long. CDR3 nucleotides: TGTGCCACCAGTGAGACAGGGGGCCGATCCGAGCAGTACTTC. Its protein is CATSETGGRSEQYF.

The chain uses TRBV6-5 and TRBJ2-5, with a tentative D call TRBD2 (5 bases). The CDR3 runs 15 residues. The V and J ends lost 7 bases and 1 base respectively, with 16 bases between them. Germline-derived CDR1 and CDR2 are MNHEY and SVGAGI. The CDR3 DNA reads as TGTGCCAGCATCGGCTCCCGGGATTTCCAAGAGACCCAGTACTTC. It encodes CASIGSRDFQETQYF.

V and J are TRBV27 and TRBJ2-1; a weak D match, TRBD1 (6 bases). Germline V gene lookup returns CDR1 MNHEY and CDR2 SMNVEV (reference sequence). The CDR3 loop spans 14 amino acids. The V and J ends lost 6 bases and 4 bases respectively, with 13 bases between them. In DNA form, the CDR3 reads TGTGCCAGCAGCATGGGGGCCGGGTACAATGAGCAGTTCTTC. Encoded protein: CASSMGAGYNEQFF.

The table lists this clone with a count of one. This rearrangement joins TRBV9 to TRBJ2-2; TRBD2 matches 8 bases. Germline V gene sequence: CDR1 SGDLS, CDR2 YYNGEE. Trimming cost V 4 bases and J 1 base; bases outside gene matches: 6. This CDR3 spans 16 amino acids. The CDR3 is CASSPELAENTGELFF. In nucleotides, the CDR3 is TGTGCCAGCAGCCCAGAACTAGCGGAGAACACCGGGGAGCTGTTTTTT.

This rearrangement joins TRBV9 to TRBJ1-2, with 7 bases matching TRBD1. V gave up 3 bases and J gave up 0 bases; unmatched junction bases: 5. The CDR3 runs to 15 residues. Germline V CDR1 and CDR2: SGDLS, YYNGEE. The CDR3 sequence is CASSGGTAPNYGYTF. The CDR3 nucleotides read TGTGCCAGCAGCGGCGGGACAGCCCCTAACTATGGCTACACCTTC.

In its sample, this clone was seen a few times. The CDR3 is CASNGRGEKQETQYF. The CDR3 DNA follows: TGCGCCAGCAACGGCAGGGGGGAGAAACAAGAGACCCAGTACTTC. The rearrangement links TRBV5-1 to TRBJ2-5, with D possibly being TRBD1 (7 bases). Germline V gene sequence: CDR1 SGHRS, CDR2 YFSETQ. This CDR3 is 15 amino acids long. The V gene lost 6 bases and the J gene lost 2 bases, with 17 bases spanning the gap.

The rearrangement uses TRBV28 and TRBJ2-1; 8 nucleotides match TRBD2. The CDR3 sequence is 18 residues long. Germline lookup yields CDR1 MDHEN and CDR2 SYDVKM. CDR3: CAPRTSPRVCNAHNEQFF. The CDR3 DNA sequence: TGTGCTCCTAGGACTAGCCCCCGGGTTTGCAACGCCCACAATGAGCAGTTCTTC. Complete variable domain (other parts from reference TRBV28 and TRBJ2-1): DVKVTQSSRYLVKRTGEKVFLECVQDMDHENMFWYRQDPGLGLRLIYFSYDVKMKEKGDIPEGYSVSREKKERFSLILESASTNQTSMYLCAPRTSPRVCNAHNEQFFGPGTRLTVL.

V and J are TRBV5-5 and TRBJ2-7; a possible D gene is TRBD2 (5 bases). Germline loops: CDR1 SGHKS, CDR2 YYEKEE (reference sequence). The CDR3 runs to 13 residues. Deletions cut 0 bases from V and 12 bases from J, with 16 bases between. This CDR3 is CASSLESLADSYF. The CDR3 coding sequence is TGTGCCAGCAGCTTGGAATCCCTAGCCGACTCGTACTTC. The full variable domain, completed using reference TRBV5-5 and TRBJ2-7, is DAGVTQSPTHLIKTRGQQVTLRCSPISGHKSVSWYQQVLGQGPQFIFQYYEKEERGRGNFPDRFSARQFPNYSSELNVNALLLGDSALYLCASSLESLADSYFGPGTRLTVT.

This clone was detected only a few times. The V gene is TRBV6-2 or TRBV6-3, the J gene TRBJ1-2; 8 bases agree with TRBD1. Germline values: CDR1 MNHEY, CDR2 SVGEGT. The CDR3 has 15 residues. Trimming removed 4 bases from V and 3 bases from J; junction bases left unmatched: 7. The CDR3 DNA sequence: TGTGCCAGCAGTTCCACCCCGACAGGGGACTATGGCTACACCTTC. Its protein product is CASSSTPTGDYGYTF.

This sequence joins TRBV28 and TRBJ1-2; D uncertain. V lost 2 bases and J lost 3, with 7 bases in between. Germline loops: CDR1 MDHEN, CDR2 SYDVKM. The CDR3 loop spans 13 amino acids. Here the CDR3 DNA reads TGTGCCAGCAGTTTAAGGGAGGACTATGGCTACACCTTC. Its translation: CASSLREDYGYTF.

The chain carries TRBV27 and TRBJ1-1; D not certain. Germline-derived CDR1 and CDR2 are MNHEY and SMNVEV (reference sequence). CDR3 size: 14 residues. The V gene lost 4 bases and the J gene lost 1 base, with 10 bases spanning the gap. CDR3 DNA sequence: TGTGCCAGCAGTTCCCCCGAGCAGAACACTGAAGCTTTCTTT. It yields the protein CASSSPEQNTEAFF.

V and J are TRBV28 and TRBJ2-7; 10 bases are a match to TRBD2. The V segment lost 3 bases and the J segment 7 bases; nucleotides outside the gene matches: 9. The length of the CDR3 is 15 residues. Germline V CDR1 and CDR2: MDHEN, SYDVKM. CDR3 nucleotide sequence: TGTGCCAGCAGTTTTCTAAGCGGGAGGGCTTATGAGCAGTACTTC. Encoded protein: CASSFLSGRAYEQYF.

This rearrangement joins TRBV29-1 to TRBJ1-2; TRBD1 aligns across 10 bases. Trimming cost V 5 bases and J 4 bases; bases outside gene matches: 7. This CDR3 has 14 residues. The germline CDR1 and CDR2 sequences are SQVTM and ANQGSEA. The CDR3 here is CSVWGQGQGYGYTF. The CDR3 nucleotides are TGCAGCGTTTGGGGACAGGGGCAAGGCTATGGCTACACCTTC.